Presented here are 19 T cell receptor beta chains from one specimen sequenced in a study of patients and donors after allogeneic stem cell transplantation (dated by TCRdb to 2018 to 2021). Library preparation used RT-PCR. TCRdb records NextSeq 550 as the sequencer. The raw public data were reprocessed by TCRdb itself: fastp quality trimming at Q25, MiXCR clonotype calling, in-frame beta chains only. Each CDR3 protein appears once, grouped with its most common genes and DNA. The sample table records hundreds of thousands of distinct CDR3 sequences; roughly 17% of these occur just once. The ten most abundant clones make up roughly 7.2% of the sample. What was sequenced was blood, either unsorted or a sorted T cell fraction (not recorded which). The receptors come from a human donor who was either an allogeneic HSCT recipient or a stem cell or donor lymphocyte infusion donor (not recorded which). It is not recorded whose cells these are; they may come from a transplant donor.

This clonotype was seen only a few times. V is TRBV15 and J is TRBJ2-1; the match to TRBD1 covers 7 bases. With V trimmed by 0 bases and J by 2 bases, 4 bases remained unmatched. This CDR3 is 16 amino acids long. Germline loops: CDR1 LNHNV, CDR2 YYDKDF (reference sequence). The DNA of the CDR3 is TGTGCCACCAGCAGAGATGGGGACAGCGCCTACAATGAGCAGTTCTTC. Translating gives CATSRDGDSAYNEQFF.

This clonotype was counted only a few times. CDR3 DNA: TGCGCCAGCAGCTTGGCCTCCGGCAGAACCTATGGCTACACCTTC. Translating it yields CASSLASGRTYGYTF. The gene calls are TRBV5-1 and TRBJ1-2; D not certain. The ends were cut back, 0 bases at V and 4 bases at J, with 13 bases in the middle. CDR1 and CDR2 (germline): SGHRS, YFSETQ. The CDR3 spans 15 residues. Drawing the rest from reference TRBV5-1 and TRBJ1-2, the complete variable domain is KAGVTQTPRYLIKTRGQQVTLSCSPISGHRSVSWYQQTPGQGLQFLFEYFSETQRNKGNFPGRFSGRQFSNSRSEMNVSTLELGDSALYLCASSLASGRTYGYTFGSGTRLTVV.

This clonotype has just a few counts. This chain uses TRBV15 with TRBJ2-6, with 7 bases that match TRBD1. The V segment lost 0 bases and the J segment 0 bases; nucleotides outside the gene matches: 8. This CDR3 is 19 amino acids long. Germline lookup yields CDR1 LNHNV and CDR2 YYDKDF (reference sequence). This CDR3 is CATSREGWDRSSGANVLTF. The CDR3 region has the DNA TGTGCCACCAGCAGAGAGGGTTGGGACAGAAGCTCTGGGGCCAACGTCCTGACTTTC.

This clonotype was seen only a few times. The chain combines TRBV4-1 with TRBJ2-2; 8 positions agree with TRBD2. With 0 bases clipped from V and 4 bases from J, the junction kept 7 bases outside the gene matches. The germline CDR1 and CDR2 sequences are MGHRA and YSYEKL. CDR3 length: 17 amino acids. The CDR3 loop is CASSQDLAGGPTGELFF. CDR3 nucleotide sequence: TGCGCCAGCAGCCAAGATTTGGCGGGAGGTCCCACCGGGGAGCTGTTTTTT.

The rearrangement joins TRBV6-1 to TRBJ2-1; 12 bases map to TRBD2. Germline V CDR1 and CDR2: MNHNS, SASEGT. The V segment lost 6 bases and the J segment 3 bases; nucleotides outside the gene matches: 3. This CDR3 is built from 15 residues. CDR3 DNA: TGTGCCAGCAGACCGGGACTAGCGGGCTACAATGAGCAGTTCTTC. Protein sequence: CASRPGLAGYNEQFF.

This clonotype was observed a handful of times. The chain links TRBV27 to TRBJ2-7; D unresolved. In germline, CDR1 is MNHEY, CDR2 SMNVEV (reference sequence). This CDR3 comprises 15 residues. V was trimmed by 0 bases and J by 4 bases, leaving 13 bases between them. In nucleotides, the CDR3 is TGTGCCAGCAGTTTATCGCCCGGGTACCCTTACGAGCAGTACTTC. Translation: CASSLSPGYPYEQYF.

The rearrangement joins TRBV12-3 or TRBV12-4 to TRBJ1-3, with D possibly TRBD1 on 5 matching bases. CDR3 length: 14 amino acids. V lost 4 bases and J 2 bases, leaving 9 bases between the germline ends. CDR3 nucleotides: TGTGCCAGCAGTTGGGGCAGCACTGGAAACACCATATATTTT. Translating it yields CASSWGSTGNTIYF.

V is TRBV25-1 and J is TRBJ2-2; no clear D. The CDR3 consists of 14 residues. Germline CDR1 and CDR2: MGHDK and SYGVNS. V lost 5 bases and J 2 bases, leaving 9 bases between the germline ends. The CDR3 DNA reads as TGTGCCAGCAGTCAACGGATTAACACCGGGGAGCTGTTTTTT. This translates into CASSQRINTGELFF.

This clonotype was detected many times. The chain has TRBV4-3 and TRBJ2-6, with a tentative D call TRBD1 (6 bases). The CDR3 contains 16 residues. Trimming shortened V by 0 bases and J by 2 bases, and 8 bases separated the two germline ends. Germline loops: CDR1 LGHNA, CDR2 YSLEER. The CDR3 DNA reads TGCGCCAGCAGCCAAGATGCAGGGGCTGGGGCCAACGTCCTGACTTTC. As protein: CASSQDAGAGANVLTF.

In DNA form, the CDR3 reads TGTGCCAGCTCACCACAGGGGCCCCCGAACACTGAAGCTTTCTTT. Translation: CASSPQGPPNTEAFF. V is TRBV18 and J is TRBJ1-1; D is possibly TRBD1 (5 bases). The CDR3 runs to 15 residues. Germline V CDR1 and CDR2: KGHSH, LQKENI. V was pared by 1 base and J by 1 base, with 10 bases between.

This sequence joins TRBV7-3 and TRBJ2-1; D is undetermined. The ends were cut back, 4 bases at V and 1 base at J, with 11 bases in the middle. Germline CDR1 reads SGHTA; CDR2 reads FQGTGA. This CDR3 contains 15 residues. As DNA, the CDR3 is TGTGCCAGCAGCTCAACAAGAAGGTCCTACAATGAGCAGTTCTTC. Its translation is CASSSTRRSYNEQFF.

This clonotype was detected a few times. This chain links TRBV7-9 with TRBJ1-3, with TRBD1 matching over 7 bases. V lost 7 bases, J lost 8 bases, and 8 bases stayed unmatched. CDR1 and CDR2 from the germline V gene are SEHNR and FQNEAQ (reference sequence). There are 13 residues in the CDR3. The CDR3 loop reads CASTVNRGDTIYF. The CDR3 nucleotides are TGTGCCAGCACCGTAAACAGGGGTGACACCATATATTTT. Variable domain in full (rest from reference TRBV7-9 and TRBJ1-3): DTGVSQNPRHKITKRGQNVTFRCDPISEHNRLYWYRQTLGQGPEFLTYFQNEAQLEKSRLLSDRFSAERPKGSFSTLEIQRTEQGDSAMYLCASTVNRGDTIYFGEGSWLTVV.

This clonotype was counted many times. V usage is TRBV20-1 and J usage is TRBJ2-3; 8 bases are a match to TRBD1. V dropped 5 bases and J dropped 3; count of bases not matched to a gene: 13. This CDR3 spans 16 amino acids. Germline V CDR1 and CDR2: DFQATT, SNEGSKA (reference sequence). Here the CDR3 reads CSAFRPGQGATDTQYF. The CDR3 nucleotides are TGCAGTGCTTTCCGCCCCGGACAGGGTGCAACAGATACGCAGTATTTT.

This clonotype was seen a handful of times. This chain joins TRBV19 and TRBJ1-1; D uncertain. The germline V and J ends were trimmed by 6 bases and 2 bases, with 10 bases remaining between them. The germline V gene encodes CDR1 LNHDA and CDR2 SQIVND (reference sequence). The CDR3 sequence is 13 residues long. DNA for the CDR3: TGTGCCAGTAGAACGCATAGTAACACTGAAGCTTTCTTT. Translation gives CASRTHSNTEAFF. The full variable domain, rest sourced from reference TRBV19 and TRBJ1-1, is DGGITQSPKYLFRKEGQNVTLSCEQNLNHDAMYWYRQDPGQGLRLIYYSQIVNDFQKGDIAEGYSVSREKKESFPLTVTSAQKNPTAFYLCASRTHSNTEAFFGQGTRLTVV.

In this sample, this clonotype turned up a few times. The chain joins TRBV7-2 to TRBJ2-5; tentative D call: TRBD2 (6 bases). The CDR3 runs to 15 residues. The V and J ends lost 5 bases and 4 bases respectively, with 17 bases between them. Germline CDR1 SGHTA, CDR2 FQGNSA. The CDR3 DNA reads TGTGCCAGCAGCGTACGGGACTCTCTAGGAGAGACCCAGTACTTC. Protein sequence: CASSVRDSLGETQYF.

This sequence joins TRBV10-3 and TRBJ1-4; 8 nucleotides align to TRBD1. The CDR3 contains 14 residues. Germline assignment: CDR1 ENHRY and CDR2 SYGVKD. V trimming: 2 bases; J trimming: 8 bases; junction bases outside the gene matches: 4. DNA of the CDR3: TGTGCCATCAGTGAGGGACAGGGCTGGGAAAAACTGTTTTTT. Translated, it gives CAISEGQGWEKLFF.

The V and J genes are TRBV6-5 and TRBJ1-4, with 10 bases matching TRBD1. In germline, CDR1 is MNHEY, CDR2 SVGAGI. Trimming took 4 bases from V and 6 from J; bases not matched to a gene: 2. The CDR3 spans 14 residues. CDR3 sequence: CASSSTGGDEKLFF. Here the CDR3 DNA reads TGTGCCAGCAGTTCGACAGGGGGCGATGAAAAACTGTTTTTT.

This clonotype was counted many times. The chain carries TRBV20-1 and TRBJ1-2; D gene ambiguous. CDR3 length: 10 amino acids. V dropped 6 bases and J dropped 10 bases, with 12 bases sitting between them. CDR1 is DFQATT and CDR2 is SNEGSKA in the germline V gene (reference sequence). CDR3 coding DNA: TGCAGTGCCCGGAGGGCTGACTACACCTTC. This encodes CSARRADYTF.

This clonotype was seen only a few times. The chain's CDR3 is CASSPPGTGLFF. The CDR3 bases are TGTGCCAGCAGCCCACCCGGGACAGGGTTGTTCTTC. The chain combines TRBV9 with TRBJ2-1; 9 bases line up with TRBD1. V shed 4 bases, J shed 15 bases, and the junction held 8 bases outside the gene matches. The CDR3 sequence is 12 residues long. CDR1 and CDR2 (germline): SGDLS, YYNGEE. The complete variable domain, with remaining parts taken from reference TRBV9 and TRBJ2-1, reads DSGVTQTPKHLITATGQRVTLRCSPRSGDLSVYWYQQSLDQGLQFLIQYYNGEERAKGNILERFSAQQFPDLHSELNLSSLELGDSALYFCASSPPGTGLFFGPGTRLTVL.